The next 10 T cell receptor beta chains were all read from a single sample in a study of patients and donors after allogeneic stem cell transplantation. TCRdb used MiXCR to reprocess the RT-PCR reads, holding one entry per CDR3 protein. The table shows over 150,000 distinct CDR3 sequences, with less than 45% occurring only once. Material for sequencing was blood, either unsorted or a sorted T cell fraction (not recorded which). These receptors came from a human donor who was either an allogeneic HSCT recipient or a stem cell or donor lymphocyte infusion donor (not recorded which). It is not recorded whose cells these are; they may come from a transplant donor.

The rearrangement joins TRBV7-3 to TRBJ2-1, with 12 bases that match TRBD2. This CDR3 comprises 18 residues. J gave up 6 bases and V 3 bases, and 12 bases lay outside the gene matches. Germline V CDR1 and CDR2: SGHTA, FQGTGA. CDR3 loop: CASSLLRLAGEDFNEQFF. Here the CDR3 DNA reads TGTGCCAGCAGCTTGCTTCGACTAGCGGGAGAGGACTTCAATGAGCAGTTCTTC.

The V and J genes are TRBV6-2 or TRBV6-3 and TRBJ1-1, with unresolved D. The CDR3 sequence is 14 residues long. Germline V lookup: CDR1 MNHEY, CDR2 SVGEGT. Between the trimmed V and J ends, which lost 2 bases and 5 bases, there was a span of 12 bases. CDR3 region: CASSYTAWGTEAFF. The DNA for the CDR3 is TGTGCCAGCAGTTACACGGCCTGGGGTACTGAAGCTTTCTTT.

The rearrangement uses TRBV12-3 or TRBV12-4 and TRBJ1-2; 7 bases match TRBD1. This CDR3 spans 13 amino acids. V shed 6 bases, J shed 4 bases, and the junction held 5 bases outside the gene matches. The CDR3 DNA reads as TGTGCCAGCAGCTTGACAGGGTTCTATGGCTACACCTTC. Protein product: CASSLTGFYGYTF.

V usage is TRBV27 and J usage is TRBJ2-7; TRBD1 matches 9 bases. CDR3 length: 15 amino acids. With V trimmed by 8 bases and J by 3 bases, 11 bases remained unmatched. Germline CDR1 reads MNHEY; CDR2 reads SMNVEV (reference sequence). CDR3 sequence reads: CASRSNRGLFYEQYF. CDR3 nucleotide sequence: TGTGCCAGCCGGTCAAACAGGGGGCTATTCTACGAGCAGTACTTC.

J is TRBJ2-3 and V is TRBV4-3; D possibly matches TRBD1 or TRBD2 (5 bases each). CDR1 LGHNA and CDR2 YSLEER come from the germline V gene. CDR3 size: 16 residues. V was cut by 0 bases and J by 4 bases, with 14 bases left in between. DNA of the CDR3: TGCGCCAGCAGCCAAGAACTTCAGGGAGTCCCAGATACGCAGTATTTT. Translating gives CASSQELQGVPDTQYF.

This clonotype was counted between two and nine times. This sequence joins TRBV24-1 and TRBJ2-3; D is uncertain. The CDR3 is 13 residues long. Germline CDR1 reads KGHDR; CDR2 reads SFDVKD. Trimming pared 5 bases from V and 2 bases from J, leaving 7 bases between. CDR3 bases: TGTGCCACCAGTGTGAGAGACACAGATACGCAGTATTTT. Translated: CATSVRDTDTQYF.

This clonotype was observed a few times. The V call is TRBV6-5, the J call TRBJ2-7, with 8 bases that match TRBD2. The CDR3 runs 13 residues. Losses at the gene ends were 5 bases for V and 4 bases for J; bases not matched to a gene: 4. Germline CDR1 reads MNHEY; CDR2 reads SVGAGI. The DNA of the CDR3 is TGTGCCAGCAGTCCGGGACTAGGGTACGAGCAGTACTTC. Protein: CASSPGLGYEQYF.

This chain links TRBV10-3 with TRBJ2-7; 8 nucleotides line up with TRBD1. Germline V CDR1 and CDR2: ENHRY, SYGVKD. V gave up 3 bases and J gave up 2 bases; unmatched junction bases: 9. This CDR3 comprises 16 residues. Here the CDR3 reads CAISEYGTGETYEQYF. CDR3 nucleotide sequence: TGTGCCATCAGTGAATATGGGACAGGAGAAACCTACGAGCAGTACTTC.

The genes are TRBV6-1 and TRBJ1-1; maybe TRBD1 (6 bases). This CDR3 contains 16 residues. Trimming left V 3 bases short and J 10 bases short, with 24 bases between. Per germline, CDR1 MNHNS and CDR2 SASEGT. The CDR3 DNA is TGTGCCAGCAGTGACCTCTTTCGGGGGGGCTGGAGTGGAGCTTTCTTT. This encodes CASSDLFRGGWSGAFF.

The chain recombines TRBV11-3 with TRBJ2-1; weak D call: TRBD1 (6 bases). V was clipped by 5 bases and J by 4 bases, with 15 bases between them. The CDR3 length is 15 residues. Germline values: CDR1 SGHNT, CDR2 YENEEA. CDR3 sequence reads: CASSTGQSLYNEQFF. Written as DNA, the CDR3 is TGTGCCAGCAGCACGGGACAATCTCTTTACAATGAGCAGTTCTTC.